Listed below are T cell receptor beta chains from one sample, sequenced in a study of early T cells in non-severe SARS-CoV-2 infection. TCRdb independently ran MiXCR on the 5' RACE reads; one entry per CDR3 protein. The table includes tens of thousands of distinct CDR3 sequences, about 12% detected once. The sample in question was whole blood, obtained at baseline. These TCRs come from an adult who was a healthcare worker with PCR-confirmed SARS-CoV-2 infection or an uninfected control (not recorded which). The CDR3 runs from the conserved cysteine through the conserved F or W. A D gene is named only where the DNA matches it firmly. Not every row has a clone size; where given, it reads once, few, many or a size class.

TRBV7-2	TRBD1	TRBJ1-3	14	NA	TGTGCCAGCAGTGACAGGGTCTCTGGAAACACCATATATTTT	CASSDRVSGNTIYF
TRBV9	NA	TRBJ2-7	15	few	TGTGCCAGCAGCCTAGGCCCAGGGTTCTCCTACGAGCAGTACTTC	CASSLGPGFSYEQYF
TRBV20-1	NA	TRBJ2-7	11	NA	TGCAGTGCTCTGACAGACTACGAGCAGTACTTC	CSALTDYEQYF
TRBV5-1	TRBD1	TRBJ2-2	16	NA	TGCGCCAGCAGCGGACAGGGGGCAAGAAGCACCGGGGAGCTGTTTTTT	CASSGQGARSTGELFF
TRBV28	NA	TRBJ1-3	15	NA	TGTGCCAGCAACGGCAGGGAGGGCTCTGGAAACACCATATATTTT	CASNGREGSGNTIYF
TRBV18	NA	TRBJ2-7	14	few	TGTGCCAGCTCACCACGCTCTAGGGAGAACGAGCAGTACTTC	CASSPRSRENEQYF
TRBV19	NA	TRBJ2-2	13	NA	TGTGCCAGTAAAGATACGAACACCGGGGAGCTGTTTTTT	CASKDTNTGELFF
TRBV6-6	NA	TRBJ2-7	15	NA	TGTGCCAGCAGTGCCAGGACCCTAAACCACGACGAGCAGTACTTC	CASSARTLNHDEQYF
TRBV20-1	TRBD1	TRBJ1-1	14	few	TGCAGTGCTACCGGACAGGGATTCGGCACTGAAGCTTTCTTT	CSATGQGFGTEAFF
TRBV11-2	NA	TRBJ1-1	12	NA	TGTGCCAGCAGCTTTGTGAACACTGAAGCTTTCTTT	CASSFVNTEAFF
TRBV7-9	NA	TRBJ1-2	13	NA	TGTGCCAGCACCCCTGGGGCCGTCTATGGCTACACCTTC	CASTPGAVYGYTF
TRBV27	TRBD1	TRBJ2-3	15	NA	TGTGCCAGCAGGAGACAGGGTGGGAGAGGAGATACGCAGTATTTT	CASRRQGGRGDTQYF
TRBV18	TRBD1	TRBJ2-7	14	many	TGTGCCAGCTCACCTACGCACAGGGGATACGAGCAGTACTTC	CASSPTHRGYEQYF
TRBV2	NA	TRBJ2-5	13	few	TGTGCCAGCAGTGGGGACGGTCAAGAGACCCAGTACTTC	CASSGDGQETQYF
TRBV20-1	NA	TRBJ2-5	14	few	TGCAGTGCCGCTAAGCACCCCGTGGGCGAGACCCAGTACTTC	CSAAKHPVGETQYF
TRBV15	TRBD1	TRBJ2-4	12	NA	TGTGCCACCGCCGGACAGGGGGCGGTTCAGTACTTC	CATAGQGAVQYF
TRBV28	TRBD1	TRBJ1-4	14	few	TGTGCCAGCAGTTCCGGGACAGGGGCTGAAAAACTGTTTTTT	CASSSGTGAEKLFF
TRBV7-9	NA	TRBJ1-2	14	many	TGTGCCAGCAGCTTAACGGGGTTGACAGGTGGCTACACCTTC	CASSLTGLTGGYTF
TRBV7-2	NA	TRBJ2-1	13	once	TGTGCCAGCACCGACAGGATCGGCACTGAGCAGTTCTTC	CASTDRIGTEQFF
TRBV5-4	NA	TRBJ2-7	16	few	TGTGCCAGCAGCTCATCCCCCAGGGGCCCGTCCTACGAGCAGTACTTC	CASSSSPRGPSYEQYF
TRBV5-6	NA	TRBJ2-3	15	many	TGTGCCAGCAGCTTGTTCCATTTCGGGGAAGATACGCAGTATTTT	CASSLFHFGEDTQYF
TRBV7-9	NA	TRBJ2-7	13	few	TGTGCCAGCAGCTTAGGATTCTCCTTGGAGCAGTACTTC	CASSLGFSLEQYF
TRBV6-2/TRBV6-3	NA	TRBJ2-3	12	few	TGTGCCAGCAGGACAGACTCAGATACGCAGTATTTT	CASRTDSDTQYF
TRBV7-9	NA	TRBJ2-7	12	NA	TGTGCCTCCAGCTTAGGGTCCCGAGAGCAGTACTTC	CASSLGSREQYF
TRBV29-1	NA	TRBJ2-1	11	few	TGCAGCGTTGAAGATCGGCCAGGTCTGTTCTTC	CSVEDRPGLFF
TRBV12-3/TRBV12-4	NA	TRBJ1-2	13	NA	TGTGCCAGCAGTCTCGGGGGCACCTATGGCTACACCTTC	CASSLGGTYGYTF
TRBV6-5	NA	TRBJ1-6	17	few	TGTGCCAGCAGTAAAAGACAGACGAGCTCCTATAATTCACCCCTCCACTTT	CASSKRQTSSYNSPLHF
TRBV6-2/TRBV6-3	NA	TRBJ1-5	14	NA	TGTGCCAGCAGTCTAACCGGACAGTTTCAGCCCCAGCATTTT	CASSLTGQFQPQHF
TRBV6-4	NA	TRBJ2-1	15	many	TGTGCCAGCAGTGACTCGAGGGGGGCCTCCAATGAGCAGTTCTTC	CASSDSRGASNEQFF
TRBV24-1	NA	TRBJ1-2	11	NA	TGTGCCAGCCAAGGGGAACTCGGCTACACCTTC	CASQGELGYTF
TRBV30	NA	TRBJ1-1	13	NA	TGTGCCTGGAGAAACCCCGGGGGGACTGAAGCTTTCTTT	CAWRNPGGTEAFF
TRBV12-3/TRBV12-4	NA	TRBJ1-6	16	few	TGTGCCAGCAGTGTAGGACGGGTAGGGCCTAATTCACCCCTCCACTTT	CASSVGRVGPNSPLHF
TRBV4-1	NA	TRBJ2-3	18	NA	TGCGCCAGCAGCCAAGACTATCGCCCGGGCTCCGGGGCAGATACGCAGTATTTT	CASSQDYRPGSGADTQYF
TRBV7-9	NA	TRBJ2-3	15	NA	TGTGCCAGCAGCGCACTTGGAATGAGCACAGATACGCAGTATTTT	CASSALGMSTDTQYF
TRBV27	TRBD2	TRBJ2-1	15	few	TGTGCCAGCAGCCCAGATAGCGGGAGGCACAATGAGCAGTTCTTC	CASSPDSGRHNEQFF
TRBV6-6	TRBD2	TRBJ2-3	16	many	TGTGCCAGCAGCCAGGGGAGCGGGAGGGCCAAAGATACGCAGTATTTT	CASSQGSGRAKDTQYF
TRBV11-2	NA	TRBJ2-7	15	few	TGTGCCAGCAGCTTGAGGGACTCCATGACCTACGAGCAGTACTTC	CASSLRDSMTYEQYF
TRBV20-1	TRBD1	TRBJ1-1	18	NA	TGCAGTGCTAGATCGACAGGGGGCGGACCCATACTGAACACTGAAGCTTTCTTT	CSARSTGGGPILNTEAFF
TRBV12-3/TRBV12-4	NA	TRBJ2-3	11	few	TGTGCCAGCAATGAGGGGGATACGCAGTATTTT	CASNEGDTQYF
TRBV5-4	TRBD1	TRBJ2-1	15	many	TGTGCCAGCAGCTTTGCAGGGGGCTCGTACAATGAGCAGTTCTTC	CASSFAGGSYNEQFF
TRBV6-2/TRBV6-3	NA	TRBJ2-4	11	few	TGTGCCAGCACCGGAGGGAACATTCAGTACTTC	CASTGGNIQYF
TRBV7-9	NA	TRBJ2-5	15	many	TGTGCCAGCAGCTTAGTAGGGCTAGCTGTGGAGACCCAGTACTTC	CASSLVGLAVETQYF
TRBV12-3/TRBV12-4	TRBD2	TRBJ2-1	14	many	TGTGCCAGCAGTCCGGGACTAACCAATCCCAAACGGTTCTTC	CASSPGLTNPKRFF
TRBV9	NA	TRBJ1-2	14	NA	TGTGCCAGCAGCGTAACAGGGAATAACTATGGCTACACCTTC	CASSVTGNNYGYTF
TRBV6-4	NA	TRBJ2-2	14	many	TGTGCCAGCAGTGGATCAGGGGTCGGCGGGGAGCTGTTTTTT	CASSGSGVGGELFF
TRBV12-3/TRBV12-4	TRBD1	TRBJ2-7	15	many	TGTGCCAGCAACCTCTCGGGACAGGGGGCTGGCGAGCAGTACTTC	CASNLSGQGAGEQYF
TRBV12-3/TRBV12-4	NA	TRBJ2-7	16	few	TGTGCCAGCAGTTTATCAGGAGACAGGATCTTCTACGAGCAGTACTTC	CASSLSGDRIFYEQYF
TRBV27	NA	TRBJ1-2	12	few	TGTGCCAGCAGAGGGCCCGACTATGGCTACACCTTC	CASRGPDYGYTF
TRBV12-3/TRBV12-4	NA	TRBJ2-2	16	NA	TGTGCGAGCAGTTCGAACTTTAAGTCCCCGATCGGGGAGCTGTTTTTT	CASSSNFKSPIGELFF
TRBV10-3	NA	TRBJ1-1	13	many	TGTGCCATCAGTGAACTGCCCAGCACTGAAGCTTTCTTT	CAISELPSTEAFF
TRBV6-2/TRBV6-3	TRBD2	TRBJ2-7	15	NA	TGTGCCAGCAGTCTTTCCGGCGGGAGGCCCTACGAGCAGTACTTC	CASSLSGGRPYEQYF
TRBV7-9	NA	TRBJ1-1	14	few	TGTGCCAGCAGCGCTACAGGAACATACACTGAAGCTTTCTTT	CASSATGTYTEAFF
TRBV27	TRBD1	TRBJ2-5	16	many	TGTGCCAGCAGTTTCCAGTGGACAGGGTGGCAAGAGACCCAGTACTTC	CASSFQWTGWQETQYF
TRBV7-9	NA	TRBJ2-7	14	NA	TGTGCCAGCAGCTCCCGACCGGATTCCTACGAGCAGTACTTC	CASSSRPDSYEQYF
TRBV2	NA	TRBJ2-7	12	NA	TGTGCCAGCAGTGCTCGGGGATACGAGCAGTACTTC	CASSARGYEQYF
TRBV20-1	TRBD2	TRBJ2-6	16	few	TGCAGTGCTAGAGCGAGCGGGGTTTCTGGGGCCAACGTCCTGACTTTC	CSARASGVSGANVLTF
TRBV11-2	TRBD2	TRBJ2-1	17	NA	TGTGCCAGCAGCGCGAGGGCTAGCGGGAGGACCTACAATGAGCAGTTCTTC	CASSARASGRTYNEQFF
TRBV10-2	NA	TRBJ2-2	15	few	TGCGCCAGCAGTGAAGGGCTAGCGAACACCGGGGAGCTGTTTTTT	CASSEGLANTGELFF
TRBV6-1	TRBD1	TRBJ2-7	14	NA	TGTGCCAGCAGTGAACAGGGACAGGGATGGGAGCAGTACTTC	CASSEQGQGWEQYF